This paragraph covers one TCR beta chain sequence. No antigen is known for it. In germline, CDR1 is SGHNT, CDR2 YYREEE (reference sequence). V shed 0 bases and J shed 2 bases, with 15 bases lying between them. This CDR3 spans 17 amino acids. The entry originates in a study of CD8+ T cells in alopecia areata. Study-wide background: Treated patients received oral tofacitinib, 5 to 10 mg twice daily. Tofacitinib continued for 6 to 18 months and was then withheld for 6 months. The study, taken as a whole, reports: Compared with normal scalp, lesional scalp had higher clonality and more expanded CD8+ clones.

Samples from alopecia areata patients were lesional scalp punch biopsies and peripheral blood. The sequencing template was cDNA reverse transcribed from extracted RNA. Data came from immunoSEQ multiplex PCR; TCRdb stores just in-frame clones and leaves some out. The data contain about 150,000 clones, roughly 62% of them singletons. This specimen consisted of CD4+ T cells sorted from blood, obtained at week 0. The rearrangement links TRBV5-4 to TRBJ2-1; the D gene could be TRBD1 or TRBD2 (7 bases each). This receptor was identified in a human donor with alopecia areata. The CDR3 reads CASSLAQGGRTYNEQFF. As DNA, the CDR3 is TGTGCCAGCAGCTTGGCCCAGGGGGGGAGGACCTACAATGAGCAGTTCTTC.